These T cell receptor beta chains were read from a single sample in a study of blood T cells in healthy people across ages. TCRdb passed the 5' RACE reads through MiXCR, listing each CDR3 protein once. Altogether some 1.4 million distinct CDR3 sequences are present, around 42% being singletons, with the ten largest covering roughly 7.9%. The sequenced material came from blood. Every receptor here comes from a woman under 30 in good health. The CDR3 runs from the conserved cysteine through the conserved F or W. D genes are given only for firm matches. Rows give clone size only sometimes, using once, few, many, or a class for an expanded clone.

NA NA TRBJ2-1 TRBV6-1 TGTGCCAGCAGTGCGACTGGCAGCCGCTCCCACAATGAGCAGTTCTTC CASSATGSRSHNEQFF
NA NA TRBJ2-4 TRBV3-1 TGTGCCAGCAGCCTGAGCTCGGGGGTCATGAACATTCAGTACTTC CASSLSSGVMNIQYF
NA few TRBJ1-2 TRBV12-3/TRBV12-4 TGTGCCAGCAGTTCCAAAGGGGGTTTCTATGGCTACACCTTC CASSSKGGFYGYTF
TRBD2 NA TRBJ2-1 TRBV27 TGTGCCAGCTCTACGGGGGGTTTGTACAATGAGCAGTTCTTC CASSTGGLYNEQFF
TRBD2 NA TRBJ2-4 TRBV28 TGTGCCAGCCACCGGGGGGGCGCGGGCAAAAACATTCAGTACTTC CASHRGGAGKNIQYF
NA few TRBJ2-1 TRBV29-1 TGCAGCGTCGCAAATGAGCAGTTCTTC CSVANEQFF
NA few TRBJ1-2 TRBV2 TGTGCCAACCGGCAGGGGACACAGTTTCTAGGCTACACCTTC CANRQGTQFLGYTF
TRBD2 few TRBJ2-1 TRBV5-1 TGCGCCAGCAGCTTGGAAGCTAGCGGGAAGAATGAGCAGTTCTTC CASSLEASGKNEQFF
NA NA TRBJ1-4 TRBV7-2 TGTGCCAGCAGCTTACAGAGCCCCGCAACTAATGAAAAACTGTTTTTT CASSLQSPATNEKLFF
NA NA TRBJ1-2 TRBV6-6 TGTGCCAGCTGTCCGGGGGGCAACTATGGCTACACCTTC CASCPGGNYGYTF
TRBD2 few TRBJ2-1 TRBV10-2 TGCGCCAGCAGACTAGCGGTGGCCTACAATGAGCAGTTCTTC CASRLAVAYNEQFF
TRBD2 NA TRBJ2-3 TRBV12-3/TRBV12-4 TGTGCCAGCAGTCCGACCGACGGGACTAGTGCCGATACGCAGTATTTT CASSPTDGTSADTQYF
NA NA TRBJ1-2 TRBV11-2 TGTGCCAGCAGCTCAACTCAGGGGAACTATGGCTACACCTTC CASSSTQGNYGYTF
TRBD2 few TRBJ2-1 TRBV2 TGTGCCAGCAGTGAGGCTAGCGGGGTGAATGAGCAGTTCTTC CASSEASGVNEQFF
NA NA TRBJ2-7 TRBV28 TGTGCCAGCAGTTTAATAACGGGGGTGTACGAGCAGTACTTC CASSLITGVYEQYF
NA NA TRBJ2-3 TRBV7-2 TGTGCCAGCAGCTTTCGCCATGCAGATACGCAGTATTTT CASSFRHADTQYF
NA few TRBJ2-1 TRBV18 TGTGCCAGCTCACCACGGTCGGGGAGTAATGAGCAGTTCTTC CASSPRSGSNEQFF
NA NA TRBJ2-6 TRBV2 TGTGCCAGCAGGTCGTGGGGGGTCGGGGCCAACGTCCTGACTTTC CASRSWGVGANVLTF
NA few TRBJ2-7 TRBV12-3/TRBV12-4 TGTGCCAGCAGTTTAGGAGGGCATGTTTGGGGTTCCTACGAGCAGTACTTC CASSLGGHVWGSYEQYF
NA NA TRBJ1-3 TRBV4-2 TGTGCCAGCAGCCAAGAGACATCTGGAAACACCATATATTTT CASSQETSGNTIYF
NA NA TRBJ2-5 TRBV4-1 TGCGCCAGCAGCCATAGCCACCAAGAGACCCAGTACTTC CASSHSHQETQYF
NA NA TRBJ2-1 TRBV20-1 TGCAGTGCCAAATCGGGGGGCGGTGAGCAGTTCTTC CSAKSGGGEQFF
NA few TRBJ2-1 TRBV12-3/TRBV12-4 TGTGCCAGCAGTTTAAGGGAGACCGGTGAGCAGTTCTTC CASSLRETGEQFF
TRBD2 NA TRBJ2-1 TRBV7-9 TGTGCCAGCAAGCCAATGGGACTAGCGGGCAATGAGCAGTTCTTC CASKPMGLAGNEQFF
TRBD2 few TRBJ2-1 TRBV6-5 TGTGCCAGCAGTTCGCGGGGGGCCTCCTACAATGAGCAGTTCTTC CASSSRGASYNEQFF
TRBD2 NA TRBJ2-7 TRBV20-1 TGCAGTACTAGAGCGGGACTAGCCTACGAGCAGTACTTC CSTRAGLAYEQYF
NA NA TRBJ2-5 TRBV7-9 TGTGCCAGCAGCTTAGCAATGGGCGGCGGGGAGACCCAGTACTTC CASSLAMGGGETQYF
NA few TRBJ2-5 TRBV7-2 TGTGCCAGCAGCACAGGGGGGGCCGGAGGATACGAGACCCAGTACTTC CASSTGGAGGYETQYF
NA NA TRBJ2-7 TRBV5-1 TGCGCCAGCAGCTTGGACAGCGAGGGGCGGGGTTCCTACGAGCAGTACTTC CASSLDSEGRGSYEQYF
NA NA TRBJ1-1 TRBV4-1 TGCGCCAGCAGCCCTCGTCTGGAGGGCACTGAAGCTTTCTTT CASSPRLEGTEAFF
TRBD1 NA TRBJ1-2 TRBV29-1 TGCAGCGTTGAAACGGGACAGGGTTCAGGGTATGGCTACACCTTC CSVETGQGSGYGYTF
TRBD1 few TRBJ1-6 TRBV18 TGTGCCAGCTCAGCAGGGGGCGCAGATTCACCCCTCCACTTT CASSAGGADSPLHF
TRBD1 NA TRBJ1-5 TRBV6-5 TGTGCCAGCAGTTACTTTGGACAGGGGGGAGGAGAGGGCAATCAGCCCCAGCATTTT CASSYFGQGGGEGNQPQHF
TRBD2 few TRBJ2-1 TRBV7-8 TGTGCCAGCAGCCTGCGGGAGGCCCCCTACAATGAGCAGTTCTTC CASSLREAPYNEQFF
TRBD2 NA TRBJ2-1 TRBV7-2 TGTGCCAGCATCCAAGCGGCGGGAGTGACCTACAATGAGCAGTTCTTC CASIQAAGVTYNEQFF
TRBD2 NA TRBJ2-1 TRBV6-5 TGTGCCAGCAGTTACTCGGTTAGCGGGATAGAGGTTGAGCAGTTCTTC CASSYSVSGIEVEQFF
NA few TRBJ2-2 TRBV6-6 TGTGCCAGCACGCTATGGGACACGGACACCGGGGAGCTGTTTTTT CASTLWDTDTGELFF
TRBD2 NA TRBJ2-3 TRBV12-3/TRBV12-4 TGTGCCAGCAGTTTAGGGCTAGCGGGGCCCTCACAAGATACGCAGTATTTT CASSLGLAGPSQDTQYF